The rows below give T cell receptor beta chains drawn from one sample of a study of long-term antiretroviral therapy in people with HIV. Sequencing was performed with immunoSEQ multiplex PCR; in TCRdb, only in-frame clones are kept and a portion is missing. Among fewer than 40,000 clones listed, approximately 85% were seen once. The material sequenced was unsorted PBMCs, taken 3.1 years after starting antiretroviral therapy. Receptors were obtained from a woman between 45 and 65 years old with HIV. CDR3s include the opening cysteine and the closing phenylalanine or tryptophan. Each record gives: clone size, V gene, D gene, J gene, CDR3 DNA, CDR3 protein. The D gene is left open where the match is weak. A clone size is listed for some rows: how often the clone was seen (once, few, many), or a class if it is expanded.

clone size: .
V gene: TRBV2
D gene: TRBD1
J gene: TRBJ1-2
CDR3 DNA: TGTGCCAGCAGCGGACAGGGGAACTATGGCTACACCTTC
CDR3 protein: CASSGQGNYGYTF

clone size: .
V gene: TRBV30
D gene: TRBD1
J gene: TRBJ1-5
CDR3 DNA: TGTGCCTGGAGCCTTCGGACAGGGAGAAATCAGCCCCAGCATTTT
CDR3 protein: CAWSLRTGRNQPQHF

clone size: .
V gene: TRBV30
D gene: TRBD2
J gene: TRBJ2-3
CDR3 DNA: TGTGCCTGGGGTGGGGGACTAGCGGGGGGAGATACGCAGTATTTT
CDR3 protein: CAWGGGLAGGDTQYF

clone size: .
V gene: TRBV7-9
D gene: .
J gene: TRBJ1-4
CDR3 DNA: TGTGCCAGCAGTTTTGCGGACGGGAGGAATGAAAAACTGTTTTTT
CDR3 protein: CASSFADGRNEKLFF

clone size: once
V gene: TRBV15
D gene: TRBD1
J gene: TRBJ1-3
CDR3 DNA: TGTGCCACCAGCAGGGAGGGGGCCCGAAACACCATATATTTT
CDR3 protein: CATSREGARNTIYF

clone size: .
V gene: TRBV6-4
D gene: .
J gene: TRBJ2-5
CDR3 DNA: TGTGCCAGCACCTGCTCCCTGGGAGAGACCCAGTACTTC
CDR3 protein: CASTCSLGETQYF

clone size: .
V gene: TRBV25-1
D gene: .
J gene: TRBJ2-7
CDR3 DNA: TGTGCCAGCAGTGACAGGACAGCCTACGAGCAGTACTTC
CDR3 protein: CASSDRTAYEQYF

clone size: .
V gene: TRBV2
D gene: .
J gene: TRBJ2-5
CDR3 DNA: TGTGCCAGCAGTGAAGGAGAGACCCAGTACTTC
CDR3 protein: CASSEGETQYF

clone size: .
V gene: TRBV7-8
D gene: TRBD1
J gene: TRBJ1-4
CDR3 DNA: TGTGCCAGCAGCTCGTCGGACAGGGCTAATGAAAAACTGTTTTTT
CDR3 protein: CASSSSDRANEKLFF

clone size: once
V gene: TRBV18
D gene: .
J gene: TRBJ1-3
CDR3 DNA: TGTGCCAGCTCAGAGACAGGCCTCCTCTCTGGAAACACCATATATTTT
CDR3 protein: CASSETGLLSGNTIYF

clone size: .
V gene: TRBV5-8
D gene: .
J gene: TRBJ1-1
CDR3 DNA: TGTGCCAGCAGCTTGCTGTCAGAGAACACTGAAGCTTTCTTT
CDR3 protein: CASSLLSENTEAFF

clone size: .
V gene: TRBV13
D gene: .
J gene: TRBJ2-1
CDR3 DNA: TGTGCCAGCAGCTTGCGGGGGCAGAGCTCCTACAATGAGCAGTTCTTC
CDR3 protein: CASSLRGQSSYNEQFF

clone size: .
V gene: TRBV10-3
D gene: .
J gene: TRBJ1-1
CDR3 DNA: TGTGCCATCAGTGGGGAACAGGGAGGCGGCACTGAAGCTTTCTTT
CDR3 protein: CAISGEQGGGTEAFF

clone size: .
V gene: TRBV7-6
D gene: TRBD2
J gene: TRBJ2-7
CDR3 DNA: TGTGCCAGCAGCTTAGCGGTCGGGGGGGCCGACGGCCACTACGAGCAGTACTTC
CDR3 protein: CASSLAVGGADGHYEQYF

clone size: .
V gene: TRBV2
D gene: .
J gene: TRBJ1-1
CDR3 DNA: TGTGCCAGCAGTTACGGGACCGAAGCTTTCTTT
CDR3 protein: CASSYGTEAFF

clone size: .
V gene: TRBV27
D gene: TRBD2
J gene: TRBJ2-2
CDR3 DNA: TGTGCCAGCAGTTTCTTGGGCGGGGGGTTATCGAACACCGGGGAGCTGTTTTTT
CDR3 protein: CASSFLGGGLSNTGELFF

clone size: .
V gene: TRBV11-2
D gene: .
J gene: TRBJ1-4
CDR3 DNA: TGTGCCAGCAGCTCCTGGGCCGGAACGGCTGAAAAACTGTTTTTT
CDR3 protein: CASSSWAGTAEKLFF

clone size: .
V gene: TRBV4-2
D gene: .
J gene: TRBJ1-5
CDR3 DNA: TGTGCCAGCAGCCAAGGAGGGGACAGCAATCAGCCCCAGCATTTT
CDR3 protein: CASSQGGDSNQPQHF

clone size: .
V gene: TRBV6-5
D gene: .
J gene: TRBJ1-1
CDR3 DNA: TGTGCCAGCAGGGGGAACAGGAACACTGAAGCTTTCTTT
CDR3 protein: CASRGNRNTEAFF

clone size: once
V gene: TRBV5-1
D gene: .
J gene: TRBJ1-1
CDR3 DNA: TGCGCCAGCAGCTTGGGGGGTTGGACTGAAGCTTTCTTT
CDR3 protein: CASSLGGWTEAFF

clone size: few
V gene: TRBV19
D gene: .
J gene: TRBJ1-5
CDR3 DNA: TGTGCCAGTAGTATACCCCTAGACAGTTATAGCAATCAGCCCCAGCATTTT
CDR3 protein: CASSIPLDSYSNQPQHF

clone size: .
V gene: TRBV5-8
D gene: .
J gene: TRBJ2-2
CDR3 DNA: TGTGCCAGCAGCTTGGGAGGGGGTCCCGGGGAGCTGTTTTTT
CDR3 protein: CASSLGGGPGELFF

clone size: .
V gene: TRBV7-3
D gene: .
J gene: TRBJ2-7
CDR3 DNA: TGTGCCAGCAGCGCCACGACAGGAGACTGGCAGTACTTC
CDR3 protein: CASSATTGDWQYF

clone size: .
V gene: TRBV9
D gene: TRBD2
J gene: TRBJ2-3
CDR3 DNA: TGTGCCAGCAGCTTCGCGACTAGCGGGGATACGCAGTATTTT
CDR3 protein: CASSFATSGDTQYF

clone size: .
V gene: TRBV7-8
D gene: TRBD1
J gene: TRBJ2-7
CDR3 DNA: TGTGCCAGCAGCCCCCGGGACAGGGACACCTACGAGCAGTACTTC
CDR3 protein: CASSPRDRDTYEQYF

clone size: once
V gene: TRBV9
D gene: TRBD2
J gene: TRBJ2-1
CDR3 DNA: TGTGCCAGCAGCGTAGGGACTAGCTCCAATGAGCAGTTCTTC
CDR3 protein: CASSVGTSSNEQFF

clone size: .
V gene: TRBV6-5
D gene: .
J gene: TRBJ2-3
CDR3 DNA: TGTGCCAGCAGTTATGGGCGGTTACGCACAGATACGCAGTATTTT
CDR3 protein: CASSYGRLRTDTQYF

clone size: .
V gene: TRBV6-5
D gene: .
J gene: TRBJ1-5
CDR3 DNA: TGTGCCAGCCGGATAGGCAATCAGCCCCAGCATTTT
CDR3 protein: CASRIGNQPQHF

clone size: .
V gene: TRBV18
D gene: .
J gene: TRBJ1-1
CDR3 DNA: TGTGCCAGCTCACGCTCTGAGGGGTTGAACACTGAAGCTTTCTTT
CDR3 protein: CASSRSEGLNTEAFF

clone size: .
V gene: TRBV7-9
D gene: TRBD1
J gene: TRBJ1-6
CDR3 DNA: TGTGCCAGCAGCCAAGGACAGGGATGGGCATATAATTCACCCCTCCACTTT
CDR3 protein: CASSQGQGWAYNSPLHF

clone size: .
V gene: TRBV30
D gene: TRBD2
J gene: TRBJ2-7
CDR3 DNA: TGTGCCTGGAGCAGACTAGCGGTTGGAGGGGAGCAGTACTTC
CDR3 protein: CAWSRLAVGGEQYF

clone size: .
V gene: TRBV11-3
D gene: TRBD1
J gene: TRBJ2-1
CDR3 DNA: TGTGCCAGCAAGAGAACAGGGGATACCAATGAGCAGTTCTTC
CDR3 protein: CASKRTGDTNEQFF

clone size: .
V gene: TRBV6-5
D gene: .
J gene: TRBJ2-1
CDR3 DNA: TGTGCCAGCAGTTGGGCTCACTACAATGAGCAGTTCTTC
CDR3 protein: CASSWAHYNEQFF

clone size: .
V gene: TRBV7-9
D gene: .
J gene: TRBJ2-1
CDR3 DNA: TGTGCCAGCAGTTTTACAGCTTACAATGAGCAGTTCTTC
CDR3 protein: CASSFTAYNEQFF

clone size: .
V gene: TRBV7-2
D gene: .
J gene: TRBJ2-4
CDR3 DNA: TGTGCCAGCAGCTTAGAAGGGGGGCTAGCCAAAAACATTCAGTACTTC
CDR3 protein: CASSLEGGLAKNIQYF

clone size: .
V gene: TRBV5-4
D gene: .
J gene: TRBJ1-4
CDR3 DNA: TGTGCCAGCAGCTTGGCCCGGCCCGGGGATGAAAAACTGTTTTTT
CDR3 protein: CASSLARPGDEKLFF

clone size: once
V gene: TRBV7-9
D gene: .
J gene: TRBJ2-1
CDR3 DNA: TGTGCCAGCAGCCCCGGTGGGGGGCAGACCATCTCCTACAATGAGCAGTTCTTC
CDR3 protein: CASSPGGGQTISYNEQFF

clone size: few
V gene: TRBV2
D gene: .
J gene: TRBJ2-2
CDR3 DNA: TGTGCCAGCAGTACACTACAGGGCTCCGGGGAGCTGTTTTTT
CDR3 protein: CASSTLQGSGELFF

clone size: .
V gene: TRBV5-6
D gene: TRBD1
J gene: TRBJ2-2
CDR3 DNA: TGTGCCAGCAGCACAGACAGGGCAAGCGGGGAGCTGTTTTTT
CDR3 protein: CASSTDRASGELFF

clone size: .
V gene: TRBV2
D gene: TRBD1
J gene: TRBJ2-7
CDR3 DNA: TGTGCCAGCGGGACAGGGGGTTCGGGGCAGTACTTC
CDR3 protein: CASGTGGSGQYF

clone size: .
V gene: TRBV2
D gene: TRBD1
J gene: TRBJ1-1
CDR3 DNA: TGTGCCAGCAGAAACGACAGGGAAGGCACTGAAGCTTTCTTT
CDR3 protein: CASRNDREGTEAFF

clone size: .
V gene: TRBV7-3
D gene: .
J gene: TRBJ1-1
CDR3 DNA: TGTGCCAGCAGCTTATTGGGCATCGTGAACACTGAAGCTTTCTTT
CDR3 protein: CASSLLGIVNTEAFF

clone size: .
V gene: TRBV10-1
D gene: TRBD2
J gene: TRBJ2-3
CDR3 DNA: TGCGCCAGCAGCGGGACTAGCGGGGCTAGCACAGATACGCAGTATTTT
CDR3 protein: CASSGTSGASTDTQYF

clone size: .
V gene: TRBV5-1
D gene: .
J gene: TRBJ2-1
CDR3 DNA: TGCGCCAGCAGCCCCGATGGGGTGTATAGGGGTTACTACAATGAGCAGTTCTTC
CDR3 protein: CASSPDGVYRGYYNEQFF

clone size: .
V gene: TRBV19
D gene: .
J gene: TRBJ1-4
CDR3 DNA: TGTGCCACGATGGGCCGGGCCTCTAATGAAAAACTGTTTTTT
CDR3 protein: CATMGRASNEKLFF

clone size: .
V gene: TRBV11-2
D gene: .
J gene: TRBJ2-4
CDR3 DNA: TGTGCCAGCAGCACCCTGGTGGGGGGACCCCTAAACATTCAGTACTTC
CDR3 protein: CASSTLVGGPLNIQYF

clone size: .
V gene: TRBV7-9
D gene: .
J gene: TRBJ1-5
CDR3 DNA: TGTGCCAGCAGCTTGGACGTTCCGAGCAATCAGCCCCAGCATTTT
CDR3 protein: CASSLDVPSNQPQHF

clone size: .
V gene: TRBV4-3
D gene: .
J gene: TRBJ1-6
CDR3 DNA: TGCGCCAGCAGCCAAGAGGTCACGGGGGGTTATAATTCACCCCTCCACTTT
CDR3 protein: CASSQEVTGGYNSPLHF

clone size: .
V gene: TRBV6-5
D gene: TRBD1
J gene: TRBJ1-2
CDR3 DNA: TGTGCCAGCAGTTACTCCGGACAGGGCCTCGGCTACACCTTC
CDR3 protein: CASSYSGQGLGYTF

clone size: .
V gene: TRBV7-9
D gene: .
J gene: TRBJ1-3
CDR3 DNA: TGTGCCAGCAGCACGGGACCGGTTGGGGGAAACACCATATATTTT
CDR3 protein: CASSTGPVGGNTIYF

clone size: .
V gene: TRBV5-6
D gene: .
J gene: TRBJ1-1
CDR3 DNA: TGTGCCAGCAGCTTTGGGGCCCTTGGGAGCACTGAAGCTTTCTTT
CDR3 protein: CASSFGALGSTEAFF

clone size: .
V gene: TRBV6-4
D gene: .
J gene: TRBJ2-2
CDR3 DNA: TGTGCCAGCAGTGACTCCCCAGAGGCCGGGGAGCTGTTTTTT
CDR3 protein: CASSDSPEAGELFF

clone size: .
V gene: TRBV5-4
D gene: .
J gene: TRBJ1-4
CDR3 DNA: TGTGCCAGCAGCTGGGAACAGGGTAGGGGTGAAAAACTGTTTTTT
CDR3 protein: CASSWEQGRGEKLFF

clone size: .
V gene: TRBV2
D gene: .
J gene: TRBJ1-6
CDR3 DNA: TGTGCCAGCAGTTCCGGGACGGACTATAATTCACCCCTCCACTTT
CDR3 protein: CASSSGTDYNSPLHF